The 26 T cell receptor beta chains reported below all come from one sample, sequenced in a study of control samples from healthy donors and cancer patients. Assay used: immunoSEQ multiplex PCR; TCRdb lists only in-frame clones, some missing. The sample includes more than 80,000 clones, over 85% of them seen just once. Sequencing was done on a sample of blood. These receptor sequences come from a man aged 18 to 30 in good health.

The V gene is TRBV5-1, the J gene TRBJ2-1; TRBD1 matches at 8 bases. Unmatched junction bases numbered 22, after V lost 4 bases and J lost 13 bases. Looked up from germline, CDR1 is SGHRS and CDR2 is YFSETQ. The CDR3 is 17 residues long. CDR3 loop: CASSHIDRGLSLGGQFF. Here the CDR3 DNA reads TGCGCCAGCAGCCACATCGACAGGGGTCTAAGTTTGGGAGGCCAGTTCTTC. Full variable domain (remainder filled in from reference TRBV5-1 and TRBJ2-1): KAGVTQTPRYLIKTRGQQVTLSCSPISGHRSVSWYQQTPGQGLQFLFEYFSETQRNKGNFPGRFSGRQFSNSRSEMNVSTLELGDSALYLCASSHIDRGLSLGGQFFGPGTRLTVL.

The chain is built from TRBV30 and TRBJ1-5, with no clear D. The CDR3 spans 13 residues. Germline values: CDR1 GTSNPN, CDR2 SVGIG (reference sequence). V lost 2 bases and J lost 6, with 11 bases in between. The CDR3 DNA reads as TGTGCCTGGAGTCCTCCCGCAGTTCAGCCCCAGCATTTT. Amino acids: CAWSPPAVQPQHF.

The chain couples TRBV7-8 to TRBJ2-5, with 7 positions matching TRBD2. Germline V gene sequence: CDR1 SGHVS, CDR2 FQNEAQ. The V gene end was trimmed by 3 bases and the J gene end by 7 bases; junction bases not matched to a gene: 14. The CDR3 extends over 16 amino acids. The CDR3 DNA sequence: TGTGCCAGCAGCTTCCCTGGGGACTATCCCGTTGGGACCCAGTACTTC. This gives the protein CASSFPGDYPVGTQYF.

The V and J genes are TRBV5-1 and TRBJ1-2; possibly TRBD1 for D (6 bases). The CDR3 covers 16 residues. Trimming took off 4 bases at V and 3 bases at J, with 19 bases between the two ends. Per the germline V gene, CDR1 is SGHRS and CDR2 is YFSETQ. The CDR3 DNA follows: TGCGCCAGCAGCCCCCGAGGGGGGGCGGTGGACTATGGCTACACCTTC. Amino acid sequence: CASSPRGGAVDYGYTF.

V is TRBV29-1 and J is TRBJ1-2; unclear D gene. Deletions cut 5 bases from V and 2 bases from J, with 6 bases between. This CDR3 comprises 11 residues. CDR1 is SQVTM, CDR2 ANQGSEA, per germline. As DNA, the CDR3 is TGCAGCGTTATACAGAACTATGGCTACACCTTC. It yields the protein CSVIQNYGYTF.

This clone appeared once. The chain combines TRBV29-1 with TRBJ1-2; 8 bases align to TRBD1. V lost 2 bases, J lost 7 bases, and 9 bases stayed unmatched. This CDR3 spans 14 amino acids. Germline CDR1 reads SQVTM; CDR2 reads ANQGSEA. CDR3 sequence reads: CSVERPDRVCGYTF. CDR3 DNA sequence: TGCAGCGTTGAAAGACCGGACAGGGTTTGTGGCTACACCTTC.

The V gene is TRBV9, the J gene TRBJ2-7; unclear D gene. CDR1 is SGDLS and CDR2 is YYNGEE in the germline V gene. V shed 0 bases and J shed 7 bases, with 17 bases lying between them. CDR3 length equals 15 residues. The CDR3 nucleotides read TGTGCCAGCAGCGTAGATCCAGAAAACCCATGGGAGCAGTACTTC. Amino acids: CASSVDPENPWEQYF.

This sequence joins TRBV5-1 and TRBJ1-4; 7 positions match TRBD1. Germline CDR1 and CDR2: SGHRS and YFSETQ. V dropped 1 base and J dropped 6; count of bases not matched to a gene: 12. The CDR3 totals 17 residues. In nucleotides, the CDR3 is TGCGCCAGCAGCTTGAGGGGCAACAGGGGTTTGGATGAAAAACTGTTTTTT. Its protein is CASSLRGNRGLDEKLFF.

The J gene is TRBJ1-2, the V gene TRBV7-8, with 7 bases identical to TRBD1. The germline CDR1 and CDR2 sequences are SGHVS and FQNEAQ. CDR3 size: 18 residues. V shed 4 bases and J 1 base; nucleotides not matched to a gene: 15. The CDR3 sequence is CASSSQGVRPGSNYGYTF. CDR3 nucleotides: TGTGCCAGCAGCTCGCAGGGGGTGAGGCCCGGTAGTAACTATGGCTACACCTTC.

The V call is TRBV25-1, the J call TRBJ2-3; 10 bases align to TRBD2. Germline lookup yields CDR1 MGHDK and CDR2 SYGVNS. With 2 bases clipped from V and 0 bases from J, the junction kept 2 bases outside the gene matches. This CDR3 has 16 residues. CDR3 DNA: TGTGCCAGCAGTGAAAAGCGGGAGGGTAGCACAGATACGCAGTATTTT. As protein: CASSEKREGSTDTQYF.

This chain joins TRBV9 and TRBJ1-1; a possible D gene is TRBD1 (6 bases). V lost 3 bases, J lost 0 bases, and 15 bases lay in between. Germline CDR1 reads SGDLS; CDR2 reads YYNGEE. The CDR3 covers 16 residues. The CDR3: CASSAVLDRLNTEAFF. CDR3 nucleotides: TGTGCCAGCAGCGCCGTCCTTGACAGGTTGAACACTGAAGCTTTCTTT.

The chain links TRBV4-2 to TRBJ1-1; D gene ambiguous. Between the trimmed V and J ends, which lost 9 bases and 1 base, there was a span of 15 bases. The CDR3 runs to 14 residues. In germline, CDR1 is LGHNA, CDR2 YNFKEQ. CDR3 DNA sequence: TGTGCCAGTAGGTTAGCAATACCGAACACTGAAGCTTTCTTT. Amino acids: CASRLAIPNTEAFF.

This chain links TRBV29-1 with TRBJ1-1; TRBD1 matches at 11 bases. The germline V gene encodes CDR1 SQVTM and CDR2 ANQGSEA. V trimming: 0 bases; J trimming: 5 bases; junction bases outside the gene matches: 11. The CDR3 is 17 residues long. CDR3 region: CSVEDLDGQGASTEAFF. The CDR3 DNA follows: TGCAGCGTTGAAGATCTAGATGGACAGGGGGCGAGTACTGAAGCTTTCTTT. The complete variable domain, with remaining parts taken from reference TRBV29-1 and TRBJ1-1, reads SAVISQKPSRDICQRGTSLTIQCQVDSQVTMMFWYRQQPGQSLTLIATANQGSEATYESGFVIDKFPISRPNLTFSTLTVSNMSPEDSSIYLCSVEDLDGQGASTEAFFGQGTRLTVV.

The chain uses TRBV5-6 and TRBJ2-7; D gene unclear. V lost 1 base to trimming and J lost 5 bases, with 16 bases between them. The germline gives CDR1 SGHDT, CDR2 YYEEEE. The CDR3 contains 15 residues. The CDR3: CASSLQFQGYHEQYF. CDR3 DNA: TGTGCCAGCAGCTTGCAGTTCCAAGGTTATCACGAGCAGTACTTC.

The chain joins TRBV11-1 to TRBJ2-7; 9 nucleotides match TRBD1. The CDR3 has 14 residues. V lost 7 bases to trimming and J lost 6 bases; unmatched junction nucleotides: 10. CDR1 and CDR2 (germline): SGHAT, FQDESV (reference sequence). The CDR3 nucleotides are TGTGCCAGCACCTTCGGGACAGGGATAGGCGAGCAGTACTTC. It codes for CASTFGTGIGEQYF.

This clone was recorded only once. V gene TRBV6-5 combines with J gene TRBJ1-6; perhaps TRBD1 as D (5 bases). Per the germline V gene, CDR1 is MNHEY and CDR2 is SVGAGI. Trimming took off 6 bases at V and 9 bases at J, with 15 bases between the two ends. The CDR3 sequence is 14 residues long. CDR3: CASSPGTTPSPLHF. For the CDR3, the DNA is TGTGCCAGCAGCCCCGGGACCACCCCTTCACCCCTCCACTTT.

The chain uses TRBV3-1 (or the pseudogene TRBV3-2) and TRBJ1-2, with 10 bases aligning to TRBD1. This CDR3 comprises 17 residues. Trimming removed 3 bases from V and 6 bases from J; junction bases left unmatched: 13. Germline V CDR1 and CDR2: LGHDT, YNNKEL (reference sequence). Here the CDR3 reads CASSHTGTGVDYDGYTF. CDR3 nucleotides: TGTGCCAGCAGCCATACCGGGACAGGGGTTGATTACGATGGCTACACCTTC.

The chain couples TRBV5-1 to TRBJ2-7; D gene uncertain. V dropped 4 bases and J dropped 0 bases, with 14 bases sitting between them. The CDR3 spans 15 residues. Germline assignment: CDR1 SGHRS and CDR2 YFSETQ. The DNA for the CDR3 is TGCGCCAGCAGCACCCCCGGGCAAAGCTCCTACGAGCAGTACTTC. As protein: CASSTPGQSSYEQYF.

The CDR3 DNA follows: TGTGCCAGCAGCAAGTGCGACGGAAAATCCACTGAAGCTTTCTTT. Its translation: CASSKCDGKSTEAFF. This chain uses TRBV21-1 with TRBJ1-1. TRBV21-1 corresponds to a pseudogene. The CDR3 is made up of 15 amino acids.

This chain connects TRBV11-2 to TRBJ1-4; the D gene is possibly TRBD1 (5 bases). The CDR3 totals 19 residues. V was cut by 4 bases and J by 3 bases, with 24 bases left in between. Germline values: CDR1 SGHAT, CDR2 FQNNGV. The CDR3 reads CASSSFPGQGGSSNEKLFF. For the CDR3, the DNA is TGTGCCAGCAGCTCCTTCCCCGGGCAGGGAGGTTCGTCTAATGAAAAACTGTTTTTT.

The chain has TRBV19 and TRBJ2-7; D possibly corresponds to TRBD2 (6 bases). Trimming removed 2 bases from V and 5 bases from J, with 22 bases in between. This CDR3 contains 17 residues. Germline values: CDR1 LNHDA, CDR2 SQIVND (reference sequence). The CDR3 sequence is CASSISVGVGRRNEQYF. The CDR3 DNA is TGTGCCAGTAGTATATCCGTCGGTGTCGGGAGACGTAACGAGCAGTACTTC.

The V call is TRBV13, the J call TRBJ2-3; 8 nucleotides match TRBD2. Germline CDR1 reads PRHDT; CDR2 reads FYEKMQ (reference sequence). This CDR3 comprises 16 residues. The ends lost 4 bases at V and 2 bases at J; junction bases unmatched: 8. DNA of the CDR3: TGTGCCAGCAGCTCCGCCGGGACTAGGGACACAGATACGCAGTATTTT. It encodes CASSSAGTRDTDTQYF.

The chain couples TRBV2 to TRBJ2-1, with TRBD2 matching over 13 bases. The germline CDR1 and CDR2 sequences are SNHLY and FYNNEI. V was clipped by 5 bases and J by 0 bases; unmatched bases: 10. The CDR3 covers 19 residues. CDR3: CASSPRTSGGFSSYNEQFF. The CDR3 DNA follows: TGTGCCAGCAGTCCGCGGACTAGCGGGGGTTTTTCCTCCTACAATGAGCAGTTCTTC.

The chain joins TRBV23-1 to TRBJ2-1, with D tentatively TRBD2 (6 bases). TRBV23-1 carries the ORF label, with uncertain function. The V gene lost 4 bases and the J gene lost 5 bases, with 18 bases spanning the gap. The CDR3 is 16 residues long. CDR3 DNA sequence: TGCGCCAGCAGTCGGCGACCCCTCGGGAGCAACAATGAGCAGTTCTTC. Amino acids: CASSRRPLGSNNEQFF.

V gene TRBV3-1 (or the pseudogene TRBV3-2) combines with J gene TRBJ1-1; D is uncertain. In germline, CDR1 is LGHDT, CDR2 YNNKEL (reference sequence). Trimming removed 6 bases at V and 1 base at J, with 9 bases between. The CDR3 totals 13 residues. CDR3 amino acids: CASRHAANTEAFF. The CDR3 DNA reads TGTGCCAGCAGGCACGCAGCGAACACTGAAGCTTTCTTT.

J is TRBJ1-1 and V is TRBV6-1; D is unresolved. CDR3 length: 13 amino acids. Germline CDR1 MNHNS, CDR2 SASEGT. V lost 2 bases, J lost 1 base, and 5 bases lay in between. CDR3 region: CASSEIGNTEAFF. CDR3 in DNA: TGTGCCAGCAGTGAAATAGGGAACACTGAAGCTTTCTTT.